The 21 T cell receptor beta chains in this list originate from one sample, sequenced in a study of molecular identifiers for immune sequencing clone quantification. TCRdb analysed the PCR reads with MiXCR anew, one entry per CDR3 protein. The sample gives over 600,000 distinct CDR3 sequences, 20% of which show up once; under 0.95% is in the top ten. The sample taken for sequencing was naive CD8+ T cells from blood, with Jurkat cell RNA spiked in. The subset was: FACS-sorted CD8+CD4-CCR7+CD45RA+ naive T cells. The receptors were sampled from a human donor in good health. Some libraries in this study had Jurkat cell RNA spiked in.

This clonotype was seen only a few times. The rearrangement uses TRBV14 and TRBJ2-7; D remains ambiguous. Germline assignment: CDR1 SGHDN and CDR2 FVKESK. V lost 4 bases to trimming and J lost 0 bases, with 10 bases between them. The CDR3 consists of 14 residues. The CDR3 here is CASSPRLGSYEQYF. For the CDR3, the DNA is TGTGCCAGCAGCCCCCGACTGGGCTCCTACGAGCAGTACTTC. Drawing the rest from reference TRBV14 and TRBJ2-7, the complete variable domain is EAGVTQFPSHSVIEKGQTVTLRCDPISGHDNLYWYRRVMGKEIKFLLHFVKESKQDESGMPNNRFLAERTGGTYSTLKVQPAELEDSGVYFCASSPRLGSYEQYFGPGTRLTVT.

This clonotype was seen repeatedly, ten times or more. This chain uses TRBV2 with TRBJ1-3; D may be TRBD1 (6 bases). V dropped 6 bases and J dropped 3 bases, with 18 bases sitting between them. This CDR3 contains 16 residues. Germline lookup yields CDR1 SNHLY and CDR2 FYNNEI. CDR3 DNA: TGTGCCAGCAGATCGGACAGCTCTTTTTTTGGAAACACCATATATTTT. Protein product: CASRSDSSFFGNTIYF.

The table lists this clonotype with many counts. CDR3 coding DNA: TGTGCCAGCAGTGTACACAGGGCGGCAGGTCAGCCCCAGCATTTT. Protein sequence: CASSVHRAAGQPQHF. The chain recombines TRBV28 with TRBJ1-5; tentative D call: TRBD1 (6 bases). Germline CDR1 is MDHEN and CDR2 is SYDVKM. The length of the CDR3 is 15 residues. The V end lost 5 bases, the J end lost 6 bases, and 17 bases lay between the germline ends.

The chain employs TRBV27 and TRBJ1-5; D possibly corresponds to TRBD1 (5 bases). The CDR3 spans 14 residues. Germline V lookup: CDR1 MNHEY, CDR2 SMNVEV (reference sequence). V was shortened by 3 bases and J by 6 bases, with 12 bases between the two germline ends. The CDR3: CASSFGGSGQPQHF. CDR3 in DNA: TGTGCCAGCAGTTTTGGGGGGTCGGGTCAGCCCCAGCATTTT.

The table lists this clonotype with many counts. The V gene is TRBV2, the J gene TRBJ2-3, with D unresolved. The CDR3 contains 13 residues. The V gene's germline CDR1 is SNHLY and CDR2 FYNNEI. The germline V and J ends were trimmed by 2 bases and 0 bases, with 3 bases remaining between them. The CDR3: CASSEWSTDTQYF. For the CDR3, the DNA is TGTGCCAGCAGTGAATGGAGCACAGATACGCAGTATTTT.

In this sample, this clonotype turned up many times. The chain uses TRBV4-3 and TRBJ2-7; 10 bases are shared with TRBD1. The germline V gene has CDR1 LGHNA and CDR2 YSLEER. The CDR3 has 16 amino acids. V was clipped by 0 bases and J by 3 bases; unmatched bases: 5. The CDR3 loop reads CASSQDQRDRGYEQYF. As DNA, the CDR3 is TGCGCCAGCAGCCAAGATCAGAGGGACAGGGGCTACGAGCAGTACTTC.

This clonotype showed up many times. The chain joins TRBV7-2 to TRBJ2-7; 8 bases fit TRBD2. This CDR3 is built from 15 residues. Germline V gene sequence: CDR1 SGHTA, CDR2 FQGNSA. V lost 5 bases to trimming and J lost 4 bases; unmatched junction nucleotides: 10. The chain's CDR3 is CASSAHGLAGYEQYF. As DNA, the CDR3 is TGTGCCAGCAGCGCCCATGGACTAGCTGGGTACGAGCAGTACTTC.

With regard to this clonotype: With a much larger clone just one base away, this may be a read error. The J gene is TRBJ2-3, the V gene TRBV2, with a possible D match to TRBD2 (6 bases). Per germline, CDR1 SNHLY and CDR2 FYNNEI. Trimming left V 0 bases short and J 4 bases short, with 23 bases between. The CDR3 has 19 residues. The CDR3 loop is CASSEALRVLAEGADTQYF. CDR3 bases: TGTGCCAGCAGTGAAGCGCTTAGAGTACTAGCAGAAGGGGCAGATACGCAGTATTTT.

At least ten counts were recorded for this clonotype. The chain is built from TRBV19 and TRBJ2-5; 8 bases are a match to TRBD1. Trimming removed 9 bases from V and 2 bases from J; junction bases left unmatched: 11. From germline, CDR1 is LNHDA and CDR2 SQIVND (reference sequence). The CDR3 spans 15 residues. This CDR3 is CASTASTGGQETQYF. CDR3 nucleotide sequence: TGTGCCAGCACTGCGTCAACAGGGGGTCAAGAGACCCAGTACTTC. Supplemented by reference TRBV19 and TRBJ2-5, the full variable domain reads DGGITQSPKYLFRKEGQNVTLSCEQNLNHDAMYWYRQDPGQGLRLIYYSQIVNDFQKGDIAEGYSVSREKKESFPLTVTSAQKNPTAFYLCASTASTGGQETQYFGPGTRLLVL.

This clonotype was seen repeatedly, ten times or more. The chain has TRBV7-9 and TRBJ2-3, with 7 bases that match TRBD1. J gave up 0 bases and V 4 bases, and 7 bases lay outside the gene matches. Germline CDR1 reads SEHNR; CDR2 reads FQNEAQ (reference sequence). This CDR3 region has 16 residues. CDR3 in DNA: TGTGCCAGCAGCTCGCAAGAGGGGGCTAGCACAGATACGCAGTATTTT. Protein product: CASSSQEGASTDTQYF.

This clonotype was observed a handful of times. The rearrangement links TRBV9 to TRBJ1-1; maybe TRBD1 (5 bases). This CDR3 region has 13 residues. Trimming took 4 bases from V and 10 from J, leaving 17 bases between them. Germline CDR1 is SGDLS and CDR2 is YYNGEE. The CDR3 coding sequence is TGTGCCAGCAGCCCGGGGGAGCCTCGAGGAGCTTTCTTT. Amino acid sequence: CASSPGEPRGAFF.

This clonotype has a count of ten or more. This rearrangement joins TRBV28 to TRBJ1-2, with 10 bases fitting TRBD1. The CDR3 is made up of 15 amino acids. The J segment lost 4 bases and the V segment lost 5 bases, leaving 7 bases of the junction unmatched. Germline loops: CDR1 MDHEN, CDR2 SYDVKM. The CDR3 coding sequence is TGTGCCAGCAGTCAGACAGGGGGCGACGGCTATGGCTACACCTTC. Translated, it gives CASSQTGGDGYGYTF.

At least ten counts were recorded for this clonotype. As DNA, the CDR3 is TGCAGTGCTAGCCGTGGATATAGCAATCAGCCCCAGCATTTT. Protein product: CSASRGYSNQPQHF. V gene TRBV20-1 combines with J gene TRBJ1-5; D uncertain. CDR3 length: 14 amino acids. Trimming removed 3 bases from V and 0 bases from J, with 9 bases in between. Per germline, CDR1 DFQATT and CDR2 SNEGSKA (reference sequence).

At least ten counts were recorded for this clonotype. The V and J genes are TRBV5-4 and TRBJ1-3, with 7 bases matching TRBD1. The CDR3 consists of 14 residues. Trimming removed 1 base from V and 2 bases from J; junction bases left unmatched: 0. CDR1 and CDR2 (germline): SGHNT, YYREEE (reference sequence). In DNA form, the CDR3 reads TGTGCCAGCAGCTTGCAGGGGGCTGGAAACACCATATATTTT. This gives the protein CASSLQGAGNTIYF.

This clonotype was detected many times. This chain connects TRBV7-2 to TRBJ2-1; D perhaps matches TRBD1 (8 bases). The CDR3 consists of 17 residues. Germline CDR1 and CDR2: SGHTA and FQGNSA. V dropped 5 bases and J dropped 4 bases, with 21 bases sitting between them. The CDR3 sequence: CASSARGRGSLYNEQFF. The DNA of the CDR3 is TGTGCCAGCAGCGCCAGGGGGCGGGGGAGCCTTTACAATGAGCAGTTCTTC.

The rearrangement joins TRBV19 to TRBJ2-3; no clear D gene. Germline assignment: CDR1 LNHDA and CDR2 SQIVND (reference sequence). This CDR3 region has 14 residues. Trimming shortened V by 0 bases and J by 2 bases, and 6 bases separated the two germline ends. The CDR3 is CASSIDQVTDTQYF. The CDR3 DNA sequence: TGTGCCAGTAGTATAGATCAGGTCACAGATACGCAGTATTTT.

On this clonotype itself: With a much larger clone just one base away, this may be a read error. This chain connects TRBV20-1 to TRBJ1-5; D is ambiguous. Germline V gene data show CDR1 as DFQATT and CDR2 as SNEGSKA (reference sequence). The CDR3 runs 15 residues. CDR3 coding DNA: TGCAGTGCTAGGGAGGGATGGAGTAGCGATCAGCCCCAGCATTTT. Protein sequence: CSAREGWSSDQPQHF.

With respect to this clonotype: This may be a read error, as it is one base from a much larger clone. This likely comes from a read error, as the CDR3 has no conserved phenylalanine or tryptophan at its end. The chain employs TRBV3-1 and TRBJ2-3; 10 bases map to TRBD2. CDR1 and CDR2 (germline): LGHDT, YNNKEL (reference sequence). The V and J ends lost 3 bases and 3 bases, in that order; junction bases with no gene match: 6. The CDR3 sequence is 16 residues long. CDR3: CASSHGLAATTDTQYL. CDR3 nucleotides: TGTGCCAGCAGCCACGGACTAGCGGCCACTACAGATACGCAGTATCTT.

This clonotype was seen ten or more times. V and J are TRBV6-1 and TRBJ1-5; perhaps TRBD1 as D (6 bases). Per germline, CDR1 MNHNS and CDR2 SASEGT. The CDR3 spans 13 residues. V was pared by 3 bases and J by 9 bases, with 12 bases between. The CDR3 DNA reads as TGTGCCAGCAGTGACAGGGGACAATGGCCCCAGCATTTT. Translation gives CASSDRGQWPQHF.

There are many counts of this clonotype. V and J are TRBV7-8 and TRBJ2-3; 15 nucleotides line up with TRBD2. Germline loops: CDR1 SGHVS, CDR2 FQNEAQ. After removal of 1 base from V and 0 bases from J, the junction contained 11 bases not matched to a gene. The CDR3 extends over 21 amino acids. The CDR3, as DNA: TGTGCCAGCAGCTTAGTTACGGGGGGACTAGCGGGGGGCCAAAGCACAGATACGCAGTATTTT. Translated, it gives CASSLVTGGLAGGQSTDTQYF.

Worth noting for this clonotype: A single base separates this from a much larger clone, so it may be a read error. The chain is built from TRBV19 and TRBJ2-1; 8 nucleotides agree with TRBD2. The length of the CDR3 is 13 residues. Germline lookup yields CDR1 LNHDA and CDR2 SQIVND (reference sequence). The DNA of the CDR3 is TGTGCCAGTCGTATGGCCCTAGCGGGCCTTTTGTTCTTC. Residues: CASRMALAGLLFF.